These 17 T cell receptor beta chains originate from one sample sequenced in a study of blood T cell repertoires in COVID-19 (dated by TCRdb to the early 2020s). Libraries came from the immunoSEQ multiplex PCR assay. Drawn from immuneACCESS, this table holds only the in-frame rearrangements with V and J called that TCRdb kept. Clones are partly lost; checked studies trace under half to an unresolved V gene and leave the rest unexplained. In this sample the table shows 300,000 to 400,000 clones, about nine tenths of which occur a single time. 1% of the sample belongs to the ten largest clones. Sequenced sample: peripheral blood. These receptors were obtained from a man aged 50 or older with active or convalescent COVID-19.

The chain carries TRBV6-1 and TRBJ1-6; D not resolved. The germline gives CDR1 MNHNS, CDR2 SASEGT. Trimming cost V 3 bases and J 2 bases, with 2 bases left between them. This CDR3 has 13 amino acids. The CDR3 DNA sequence: TGTGCCAGCAGTGACACCTATAATTCACCCCTCCACTTT. As protein: CASSDTYNSPLHF.

The rearrangement joins TRBV28 to TRBJ1-5; no definite D call. V was trimmed by 4 bases and J by 5 bases, leaving 3 bases between them. This CDR3 comprises 11 residues. CDR1 and CDR2 from the germline V gene are MDHEN and SYDVKM. CDR3 loop: CASSSDQPQHF. DNA for the CDR3: TGTGCCAGCAGTTCAGATCAGCCCCAGCATTTT.

The DNA of the CDR3 is TGTGCCAGCAGTTACCGGTCAGGGCGGGAGACCCAGTACTTC. Translated: CASSYRSGRETQYF. V usage is TRBV6-6 and J usage is TRBJ2-5, with a weak D call TRBD1 (5 bases). The CDR3 loop spans 14 amino acids. CDR1 is MNHNY, CDR2 SVGAGI, per germline (reference sequence). Trimming shortened V by 2 bases and J by 5 bases, and 12 bases separated the two germline ends.

The chain employs TRBV7-9 and TRBJ1-4; 10 nucleotides line up with TRBD1. V lost 3 bases, J lost 7 bases, and 8 bases stayed unmatched. The CDR3 spans 16 residues. The V gene's germline CDR1 is SEHNR and CDR2 FQNEAQ (reference sequence). DNA of the CDR3: TGTGCCAGCAGCTTGGGGACAGGGGATAGAGGTGAAAAACTGTTTTTT. Encoded protein: CASSLGTGDRGEKLFF.

This clone has a single count. The chain is built from TRBV5-1 and TRBJ2-5, with 7 bases aligning to TRBD1. CDR1 SGHRS and CDR2 YFSETQ come from the germline V gene. With 3 bases clipped from V and 3 bases from J, the junction kept 2 bases outside the gene matches. There are 13 residues in the CDR3. This CDR3 reads CASSWGTEETQYF. For the CDR3, the DNA is TGCGCCAGCAGCTGGGGGACAGAAGAGACCCAGTACTTC.

The chain has TRBV30 and TRBJ2-1; no clear D gene. Trimming shortened V by 1 base and J by 7 bases, and 14 bases separated the two germline ends. Per the germline V gene, CDR1 is GTSNPN and CDR2 is SVGIG (reference sequence). CDR3 length equals 14 residues. CDR3 sequence reads: CAWSASGSWNEQFF. CDR3 sequence (DNA): TGTGCCTGGAGTGCAAGTGGCTCTTGGAATGAGCAGTTCTTC.

The gene calls are TRBV6-5 and TRBJ1-5; D is perhaps TRBD1 (6 bases). CDR3 length: 15 residues. CDR1 and CDR2 (germline): MNHEY, SVGAGI. With 6 bases removed from V and 6 bases from J, the gap between germline ends came to 18 bases. The CDR3 is CASSPSGGGVQPQHF. Here the CDR3 DNA reads TGTGCCAGCAGCCCCTCGGGAGGGGGGGTTCAGCCCCAGCATTTT.

This CDR3 reads CASKLRSASLPDTQYF. CDR3 nucleotides: TGTGCCAGCAAGCTAAGAAGCGCGAGCCTCCCAGATACGCAGTATTTT. The chain joins TRBV2 to TRBJ2-3; no firm D call. Trimming pared 7 bases from V and 4 bases from J, leaving 21 bases between. Germline V gene lookup returns CDR1 SNHLY and CDR2 FYNNEI. This CDR3 comprises 16 residues.

The rearrangement joins TRBV6-4 to TRBJ2-6; no reliable D call. Per germline, CDR1 MRHNA and CDR2 SNTAGT. The CDR3 is 16 residues long. The V gene lost 11 bases and the J gene lost 0 bases, with 17 bases spanning the gap. CDR3 nucleotide sequence: TGTGCCCACTTATGCGGCGAGCGCTCTGGGGCCAACGTCCTGACTTTC. It specifies CAHLCGERSGANVLTF.

The chain recombines TRBV5-1 with TRBJ2-5; D might be TRBD2 (6 bases). This CDR3 has 13 amino acids. CDR1 and CDR2 from the germline V gene are SGHRS and YFSETQ. The V end lost 5 bases, the J end lost 4 bases, and 12 bases lay between the germline ends. CDR3 DNA: TGCGCCAGCAGTTTCCTCGGGGGAGAGACCCAGTACTTC. Translating it yields CASSFLGGETQYF. The variable domain in full, with the rest retrieved from reference TRBV5-1 and TRBJ2-5, is KAGVTQTPRYLIKTRGQQVTLSCSPISGHRSVSWYQQTPGQGLQFLFEYFSETQRNKGNFPGRFSGRQFSNSRSEMNVSTLELGDSALYLCASSFLGGETQYFGPGTRLLVL.

The V gene is TRBV10-3, the J gene TRBJ1-1; a weak D match, TRBD1 (5 bases). The CDR3 spans 13 residues. Germline V CDR1 and CDR2: ENHRY, SYGVKD. Trimming took 2 bases from V and 5 from J, leaving 9 bases between them. Written as DNA, the CDR3 is TGTGCCATCAGTGAGGGCAGGGAAACTGAAGCTTTCTTT. This gives the protein CAISEGRETEAFF.

The rearrangement joins TRBV9 to TRBJ2-5, with 7 bases lining up with TRBD1. CDR1 and CDR2 from the germline V gene are SGDLS and YYNGEE. V lost 1 base, J lost 2 bases, and 8 bases stayed unmatched. The CDR3 consists of 16 residues. CDR3 residues: CASSVSTGEAQETQYF. CDR3 bases: TGTGCCAGCAGCGTATCAACAGGGGAAGCGCAAGAGACCCAGTACTTC.

The genes are TRBV28 and TRBJ1-2, with 9 bases fitting TRBD1. The V and J ends lost 4 bases and 0 bases, in that order; junction bases with no gene match: 3. Looked up from germline, CDR1 is MDHEN and CDR2 is SYDVKM. CDR3 length: 15 amino acids. This CDR3 reads CASSSTGGSNYGYTF. For the CDR3, the DNA is TGTGCCAGCAGTTCGACAGGGGGTTCTAACTATGGCTACACCTTC.

V is TRBV28 and J is TRBJ2-1; no reliable D call. V dropped 7 bases and J dropped 9 bases, with 13 bases sitting between them. Looked up from germline, CDR1 is MDHEN and CDR2 is SYDVKM. The CDR3 covers 12 residues. The CDR3 DNA reads TGTGCCAGCACCTCAACAGCCGGTGAGCAGTTCTTC. Encoded protein: CASTSTAGEQFF.

A single count supports this clone. The chain couples TRBV3-1 (or the pseudogene TRBV3-2) to TRBJ2-7; 10 nucleotides agree with TRBD1. Germline V lookup: CDR1 LGHDT, CDR2 YNNKEL (reference sequence). V shed 4 bases, J shed 2 bases, and the junction held 5 bases outside the gene matches. This CDR3 contains 15 residues. The CDR3 protein is CASSLPGQGTYEQYF. Written as DNA, the CDR3 is TGTGCCAGCAGCCTCCCGGGACAGGGGACCTACGAGCAGTACTTC.

V and J are TRBV7-9 and TRBJ2-1; perhaps TRBD2 as D (6 bases). Trimming removed 2 bases at V and 6 bases at J, with 11 bases between. CDR1 and CDR2 from the germline V gene are SEHNR and FQNEAQ (reference sequence). There are 14 residues in the CDR3. The DNA for the CDR3 is TGTGCCAGCAGCTTAAGGGACTCTTCCAATGAGCAGTTCTTC. Translating it yields CASSLRDSSNEQFF.

This clone was counted a single time. DNA for the CDR3: TGTGCCAGCAGCGGCCGGGACAGACGCTCAGAAGCTTTCTTT. This sequence encodes CASSGRDRRSEAFF. The V call is TRBV9, the J call TRBJ1-1; TRBD1 aligns across 7 bases. CDR1 is SGDLS, CDR2 YYNGEE, per germline. This CDR3 spans 14 amino acids. The V segment lost 3 bases and the J segment 8 bases; nucleotides outside the gene matches: 10.